A single sample gave rise to the 17 T cell receptor beta chains below, sequenced in a study of T cell changes during pregnancy in multiple sclerosis. Measured with immunoSEQ multiplex PCR; TCRdb has only the in-frame clones, and not every one. The sample consists of 100,000 or so clones, about 90% of them appearing once. Source: peripheral blood, taken in the second trimester of pregnancy. The receptor source for this set is a female donor with multiple sclerosis, enrolled in a pregnancy study.

The chain employs TRBV5-1 and TRBJ2-2; 8 positions agree with TRBD1. Germline CDR1 and CDR2: SGHRS and YFSETQ. V lost 0 bases and J lost 5; bases outside the gene matches: 6. The CDR3 runs to 16 residues. CDR3 in amino acids: CASSLAQGARTGELFF. The CDR3 DNA sequence: TGCGCCAGCAGCTTGGCTCAGGGGGCTCGAACCGGGGAGCTGTTTTTT.

This rearrangement joins TRBV19 to TRBJ2-4, with 8 bases fitting TRBD2. This CDR3 region has 16 residues. Per the germline V gene, CDR1 is LNHDA and CDR2 is SQIVND (reference sequence). V gave up 4 bases and J gave up 7 bases; unmatched junction bases: 12. CDR3 amino acids: CASSKLGREGMNIQYF. CDR3 coding DNA: TGTGCCAGTAGTAAGCTGGGTCGGGAGGGGATGAACATTCAGTACTTC.

The J gene is TRBJ2-3, the V gene TRBV2, with a possible D match to TRBD1 (5 bases). From germline, CDR1 is SNHLY and CDR2 FYNNEI. Trimming took off 4 bases at V and 0 bases at J, with 14 bases between the two ends. The CDR3 runs to 16 residues. The CDR3 spells CASSVATVGSTDTQYF. CDR3 DNA: TGTGCCAGCAGTGTCGCGACAGTTGGTAGCACAGATACGCAGTATTTT.

The chain links TRBV27 to TRBJ1-1, with D possibly TRBD1 on 6 matching bases. CDR3 length: 14 amino acids. The germline V and J ends were trimmed by 6 bases and 2 bases, with 13 bases remaining between them. Germline V lookup: CDR1 MNHEY, CDR2 SMNVEV (reference sequence). CDR3 coding DNA: TGTGCCAGCAGCCTCGGGGGGGCAAACACTGAAGCTTTCTTT. Translation: CASSLGGANTEAFF.

The V and J genes are TRBV29-1 and TRBJ1-2; 9 bases are shared with TRBD1. Germline V lookup: CDR1 SQVTM, CDR2 ANQGSEA. V lost 3 bases to trimming and J lost 4 bases; unmatched junction nucleotides: 0. The CDR3 totals 12 residues. This CDR3 is CSVEDRGYGYTF. The DNA for the CDR3 is TGCAGCGTTGAGGACAGGGGCTATGGCTACACCTTC.

This chain connects TRBV19 to TRBJ1-2, with 8 bases matching TRBD1. Losses at the gene ends were 5 bases for V and 4 bases for J; bases not matched to a gene: 15. Germline V gene lookup returns CDR1 LNHDA and CDR2 SQIVND (reference sequence). The CDR3 extends over 17 amino acids. This chain's CDR3 is CASSSTSGTGLSYGYTF. DNA of the CDR3: TGTGCCAGTAGTTCTACCTCGGGGACAGGACTATCCTATGGCTACACCTTC.

CDR3 DNA sequence: TGTGCCAGTAGTATAAGCGGGGTGGGCACAGATACGCAGTATTTT. Its translation: CASSISGVGTDTQYF. V and J are TRBV19 and TRBJ2-3, with TRBD2 matching over 7 bases. Trimming took 2 bases from V and 1 from J; bases not matched to a gene: 3. The CDR3 has 15 residues. CDR1 is LNHDA and CDR2 is SQIVND in the germline V gene (reference sequence).

The chain employs TRBV27 and TRBJ1-2, with D perhaps TRBD1 (5 bases). Trimming removed 3 bases at V and 10 bases at J, with 18 bases between. This CDR3 has 14 amino acids. Looked up from germline, CDR1 is MNHEY and CDR2 is SMNVEV (reference sequence). Here the CDR3 DNA reads TGTGCCAGCAGTTTCGGGGGTCAGGGCTACCCCTACACCTTC. It specifies CASSFGGQGYPYTF.

This clone appeared a few times. V is TRBV19 and J is TRBJ1-2; the D is unclear. In germline, CDR1 is LNHDA, CDR2 SQIVND (reference sequence). Trimming pared 7 bases from V and 2 bases from J, leaving 8 bases between. This CDR3 is 12 amino acids long. The CDR3 here is CASTEGNYGYTF. The CDR3 DNA reads as TGTGCCAGTACGGAGGGAAACTATGGCTACACCTTC.

V and J are TRBV6-1 and TRBJ2-1; D remains ambiguous. V was cut by 2 bases and J by 5 bases, with 7 bases left in between. CDR1 MNHNS and CDR2 SASEGT come from the germline V gene. The CDR3 loop spans 13 amino acids. The CDR3 region has the DNA TGTGCCAGCAGTGAAAACAGCCACAATGAGCAGTTCTTC. This translates into CASSENSHNEQFF.

The V call is TRBV27, the J call TRBJ1-5, with D perhaps matching TRBD1 (5 bases). Germline V lookup: CDR1 MNHEY, CDR2 SMNVEV (reference sequence). The CDR3 is made up of 13 amino acids. V gave up 6 bases and J gave up 4 bases, with 10 bases separating them. The CDR3 is CASRGGGNQPQHF. The CDR3 DNA sequence: TGTGCCAGCAGAGGCGGGGGAAATCAGCCCCAGCATTTT.

This chain connects TRBV23-1 to TRBJ2-6; TRBD1 aligns across 7 bases. TRBV23-1 is labeled an ORF, and its function is uncertain. CDR3 length equals 20 residues. The ends lost 4 bases at V and 0 bases at J; junction bases unmatched: 15. CDR3 DNA sequence: TGCGCCAGCAGTCTAACCCGGGACAGTGAAATGTCCTCTGGGGCCAACGTCCTGACTTTC. Residues: CASSLTRDSEMSSGANVLTF.

This sequence joins TRBV21-1 and TRBJ1-5; the table assigns TRBD1, which was not confirmed against the DNA. TRBV21-1 is termed a pseudogene. The CDR3 is 13 amino acids. The CDR3 reads CARSDRGNQPQHF. The DNA for the CDR3 is TGTGCCAGGTCCGACAGGGGAAATCAGCCCCAGCATTTT.

The chain joins TRBV9 to TRBJ1-4; maybe TRBD1 (6 bases). V lost 0 bases and J lost 7, with 13 bases in between. The CDR3 is made up of 15 amino acids. Germline V gene sequence: CDR1 SGDLS, CDR2 YYNGEE. The CDR3 nucleotides read TGTGCCAGCAGCGTAGTCGGTGCCAGGGGTGAAAAACTGTTTTTT. It translates to CASSVVGARGEKLFF.

The chain employs TRBV4-3 and TRBJ1-2; D perhaps matches TRBD1 (6 bases). Germline V gene data show CDR1 as LGHNA and CDR2 as YSLEER. The CDR3 consists of 18 residues. Deletions cut 1 base from V and 2 bases from J, with 20 bases between. CDR3 loop: CASSQALSIRGRNYGYTF. The CDR3 bases are TGCGCCAGCAGCCAAGCCTTGTCTATCAGGGGTCGGAACTATGGCTACACCTTC.

The V gene is TRBV9, the J gene TRBJ1-2; D unresolved. This CDR3 has 14 residues. Trimming took 0 bases from V and 2 from J, leaving 8 bases between them. Germline CDR1 and CDR2: SGDLS and YYNGEE. This CDR3 reads CASSVAPANYGYTF. The CDR3 DNA sequence: TGTGCCAGCAGCGTAGCTCCAGCGAACTATGGCTACACCTTC. Complete variable domain (other parts from reference TRBV9 and TRBJ1-2): DSGVTQTPKHLITATGQRVTLRCSPRSGDLSVYWYQQSLDQGLQFLIQYYNGEERAKGNILERFSAQQFPDLHSELNLSSLELGDSALYFCASSVAPANYGYTFGSGTRLTVV.

V is TRBV2 and J is TRBJ2-2, with 12 nucleotides matching TRBD2. The CDR3 spans 16 residues. With V trimmed by 5 bases and J by 4 bases, 5 bases remained unmatched. CDR1 is SNHLY, CDR2 FYNNEI, per germline. As DNA, the CDR3 is TGTGCCAGCAGTCCTAGCGGGAGGGTTGTCACCGGGGAGCTGTTTTTT. Translating gives CASSPSGRVVTGELFF.